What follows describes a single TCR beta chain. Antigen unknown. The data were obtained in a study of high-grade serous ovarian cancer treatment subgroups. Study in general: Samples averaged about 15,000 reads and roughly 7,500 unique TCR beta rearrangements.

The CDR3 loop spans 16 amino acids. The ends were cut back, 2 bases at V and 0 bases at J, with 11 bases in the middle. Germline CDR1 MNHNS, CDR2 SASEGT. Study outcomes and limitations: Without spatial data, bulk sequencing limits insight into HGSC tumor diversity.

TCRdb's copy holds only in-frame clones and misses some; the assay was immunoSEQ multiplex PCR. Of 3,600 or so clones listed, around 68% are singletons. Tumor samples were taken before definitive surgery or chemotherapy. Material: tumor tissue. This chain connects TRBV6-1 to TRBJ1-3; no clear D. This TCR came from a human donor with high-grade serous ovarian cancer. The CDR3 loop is CASSERPPSSGNTIYF. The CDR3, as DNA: TGTGCCAGCAGTGAACGGCCCCCGAGCTCTGGAAACACCATATATTTT.